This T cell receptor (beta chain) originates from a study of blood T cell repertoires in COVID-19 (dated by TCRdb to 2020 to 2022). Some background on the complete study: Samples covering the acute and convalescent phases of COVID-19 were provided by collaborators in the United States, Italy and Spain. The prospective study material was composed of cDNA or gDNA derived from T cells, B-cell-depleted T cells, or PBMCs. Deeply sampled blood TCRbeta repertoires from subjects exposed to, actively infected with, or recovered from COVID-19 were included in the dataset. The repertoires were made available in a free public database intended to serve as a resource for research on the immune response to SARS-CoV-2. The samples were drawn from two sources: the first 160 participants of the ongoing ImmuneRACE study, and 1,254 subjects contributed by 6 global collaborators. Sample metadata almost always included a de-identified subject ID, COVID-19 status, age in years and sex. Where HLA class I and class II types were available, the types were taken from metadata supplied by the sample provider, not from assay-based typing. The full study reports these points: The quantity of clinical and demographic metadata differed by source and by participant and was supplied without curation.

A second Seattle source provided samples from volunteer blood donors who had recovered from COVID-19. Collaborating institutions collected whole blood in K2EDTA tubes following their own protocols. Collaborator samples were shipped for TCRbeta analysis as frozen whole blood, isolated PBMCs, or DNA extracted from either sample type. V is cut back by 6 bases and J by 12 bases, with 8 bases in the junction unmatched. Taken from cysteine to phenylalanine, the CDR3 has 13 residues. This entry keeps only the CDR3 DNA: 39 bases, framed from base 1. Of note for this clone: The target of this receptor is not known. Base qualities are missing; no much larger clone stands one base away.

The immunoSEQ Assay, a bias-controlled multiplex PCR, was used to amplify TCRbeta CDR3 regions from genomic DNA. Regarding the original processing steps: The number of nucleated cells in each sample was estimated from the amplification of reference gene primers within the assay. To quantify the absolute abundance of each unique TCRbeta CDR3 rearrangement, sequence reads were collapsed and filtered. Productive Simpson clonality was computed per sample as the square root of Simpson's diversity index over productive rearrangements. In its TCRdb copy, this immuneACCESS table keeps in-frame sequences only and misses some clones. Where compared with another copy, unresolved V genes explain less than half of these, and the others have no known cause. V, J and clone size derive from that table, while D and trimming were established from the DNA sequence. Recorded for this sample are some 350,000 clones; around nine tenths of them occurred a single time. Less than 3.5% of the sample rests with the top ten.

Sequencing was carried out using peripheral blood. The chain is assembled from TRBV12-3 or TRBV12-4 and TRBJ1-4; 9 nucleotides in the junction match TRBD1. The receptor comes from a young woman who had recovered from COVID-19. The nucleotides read TGTGCCAGCAGCAGGGACAGGGAGGCGGAACTGTTTTTT. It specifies CASSRDREAELFF.